These 20 T cell receptor beta chains share one sample of origin, sequenced in a study of blood T cell repertoires in COVID-19. Method: immunoSEQ multiplex PCR; TCRdb's copy keeps in-frame clones and lacks some. The sample lists a few hundred thousand clones; roughly 91% were seen once. The specimen sequenced was PBMCs or T cells enriched from blood (not recorded which). Source of these receptors: a woman in her late teens or twenties who had recovered from COVID-19.

The genes are TRBV19 and TRBJ1-1; TRBD1 agrees at 7 bases. From germline, CDR1 is LNHDA and CDR2 SQIVND (reference sequence). Trimming cost V 5 bases and J 11 bases; bases outside gene matches: 14. The CDR3 spans 14 residues. The DNA of the CDR3 is TGTGCCAGTAGTTTCCAGGGGGGCGCCCTGCGGGCTTTCTTT. Protein: CASSFQGGALRAFF.

V is TRBV28 and J is TRBJ1-6; D is unclear. The CDR3 contains 13 residues. V was pared by 7 bases and J by 7 bases, with 11 bases between. The germline V gene has CDR1 MDHEN and CDR2 SYDVKM. The CDR3 spells CASNGRGNSPLHF. The CDR3 DNA reads as TGTGCCAGCAACGGGCGGGGAAATTCACCCCTCCACTTT.

The genes are TRBV7-2 and TRBJ1-4; D not certain. The CDR3 spans 14 residues. The germline CDR1 and CDR2 sequences are SGHTA and FQGNSA. Trimming shortened V by 4 bases and J by 6 bases, and 12 bases separated the two germline ends. CDR3 sequence (DNA): TGTGCCAGCAGCTCGCTTAATACTGATGAAAAACTGTTTTTT. It encodes CASSSLNTDEKLFF.

Only one count was recorded for this clone. Mismatch with germline at one junction end may stem from a read error. The CDR3 is CASSLGVGTGGGEQYF. CDR3 in DNA: TGTGCTAGCAGCTTAGGAGTGGGGACAGGGGGAGGCGAGCAGTACTTC. The rearrangement joins TRBV7-7 to TRBJ2-7; 11 bases align to TRBD1. Germline CDR1 and CDR2: SSHAT and FNYEAQ (reference sequence). The CDR3 length is 16 residues.

The rearrangement uses TRBV3-1 (or the pseudogene TRBV3-2) and TRBJ1-6; 7 bases align to TRBD1. Germline-derived CDR1 and CDR2 are LGHDT and YNNKEL (reference sequence). Trimming took 3 bases from V and 9 from J; bases not matched to a gene: 5. The CDR3 spans 14 residues. CDR3 DNA sequence: TGTGCCAGCAGCCACACAGGGGACGGTTCACCCCTCCACTTT. This sequence encodes CASSHTGDGSPLHF.

This clone has just a few counts. This rearrangement joins TRBV6-6 to TRBJ2-1, with D unclear. The CDR3 covers 12 residues. Germline V CDR1 and CDR2: MNHNY, SVGAGI (reference sequence). Trimming cost V 6 bases and J 6 bases, with 9 bases left between them. CDR3 in amino acids: CASSPGTNEQFF. CDR3 coding DNA: TGTGCCAGCAGCCCGGGTACCAATGAGCAGTTCTTC.

This clone was detected once. The chain carries TRBV13 and TRBJ2-7; perhaps TRBD2 as D (5 bases). The germline V gene has CDR1 PRHDT and CDR2 FYEKMQ (reference sequence). CDR3 length: 14 amino acids. Trimming pared 8 bases from V and 2 bases from J, leaving 16 bases between. The CDR3 loop reads CASEAKDGTYEQYF. The DNA for the CDR3 is TGTGCCAGCGAAGCGAAAGACGGGACCTACGAGCAGTACTTC. Full variable domain (outside the CDR3, taken from reference TRBV13 and TRBJ2-7): AAGVIQSPRHLIKEKRETATLKCYPIPRHDTVYWYQQGPGQDPQFLISFYEKMQSDKGSIPDRFSAQQFSDYHSELNMSSLELGDSALYFCASEAKDGTYEQYFGPGTRLTVT.

The chain carries TRBV27 and TRBJ1-6; 9 bases fit TRBD1. The V segment lost 3 bases and the J segment 10 bases; nucleotides outside the gene matches: 7. The CDR3 totals 15 residues. Germline assignment: CDR1 MNHEY and CDR2 SMNVEV (reference sequence). The CDR3 bases are TGTGCCAGCAGTTTTGCAACGGGACAGGGATCACCCCTCCACTTT. It translates to CASSFATGQGSPLHF.

V is TRBV6-5 and J is TRBJ2-7; 7 bases agree with TRBD1. Germline V lookup: CDR1 MNHEY, CDR2 SVGAGI. The CDR3 loop spans 13 amino acids. Unmatched junction bases numbered 3, after V lost 2 bases and J lost 5 bases. In DNA, the CDR3 is TGTGCCAGCAGTTACCCTGGGACAGACGAGCAGTACTTC. Protein product: CASSYPGTDEQYF.

Points on this clone: Other DNA sequences within the sample encode an identical CDR3. The V gene is TRBV5-1, the J gene TRBJ1-2; TRBD1 agrees at 7 bases. CDR3 length: 16 residues. Germline assignment: CDR1 SGHRS and CDR2 YFSETQ. Losses at the gene ends were 4 bases for V and 1 base for J; bases not matched to a gene: 10. This chain's CDR3 is CASSQGQASFNYGYTF. CDR3 DNA sequence: TGCGCCAGCAGCCAAGGACAGGCTTCCTTTAACTATGGCTACACCTTC.

This sequence joins TRBV5-1 and TRBJ1-4; 10 bases match TRBD1. CDR1 and CDR2 from the germline V gene are SGHRS and YFSETQ. This CDR3 region has 15 residues. Trimming took 4 bases from V and 7 from J; bases not matched to a gene: 7. In DNA, the CDR3 is TGCGCCAGCAGCGGGGGACAGGGGCTAGGTGAAAAACTGTTTTTT. Amino acid sequence: CASSGGQGLGEKLFF.

This clone was observed a handful of times. The V and J genes are TRBV18 and TRBJ2-5, with D possibly being TRBD2 (5 bases). Trimming took 5 bases from V and 1 from J, leaving 14 bases between them. Per the germline V gene, CDR1 is KGHSH and CDR2 is LQKENI. CDR3 length equals 15 residues. CDR3: CASSTNWEIQETQYF. CDR3 sequence (DNA): TGTGCCAGCTCAACTAACTGGGAGATCCAAGAGACCCAGTACTTC.

This clone was detected only once. V is TRBV30 and J is TRBJ1-2; 7 bases line up with TRBD1. This CDR3 has 14 amino acids. Germline V gene data show CDR1 as GTSNPN and CDR2 as SVGIG (reference sequence). V was clipped by 3 bases and J by 6 bases; unmatched bases: 10. The chain's CDR3 is CAWSGRDRAHGYTF. The CDR3 DNA sequence: TGTGCCTGGAGCGGACGAGACAGGGCCCATGGCTACACCTTC.

This rearrangement joins TRBV6-1 to TRBJ2-7; 11 nucleotides match TRBD1. The V gene's germline CDR1 is MNHNS and CDR2 SASEGT. V lost 6 bases and J lost 7; bases outside the gene matches: 11. There are 15 residues in the CDR3. DNA of the CDR3: TGTGCCAGCAGGGACCCCGGGACAGGGGGGAGGGAGCAGTACTTC. Its protein is CASRDPGTGGREQYF.

The rearrangement links TRBV4-1 to TRBJ2-3; TRBD2 aligns across 7 bases. Per germline, CDR1 MGHRA and CDR2 YSYEKL. The CDR3 runs 13 residues. V was clipped by 1 base and J by 8 bases; unmatched bases: 3. The CDR3 nucleotides read TGCGCCAGCAGCCAAGGCCCGGGAGGTACGCAGTATTTT. It specifies CASSQGPGGTQYF.

The chain links TRBV27 to TRBJ2-7, with D perhaps TRBD1 (6 bases). CDR1 MNHEY and CDR2 SMNVEV come from the germline V gene (reference sequence). V lost 3 bases and J lost 6, with 9 bases in between. The CDR3 totals 12 residues. The CDR3 DNA reads as TGTGCCAGCAGTTTTCTCAGGGGCGAGCAGTACTTC. Translation: CASSFLRGEQYF.

The J gene is TRBJ2-7, the V gene TRBV15; 11 bases are a match to TRBD1. V was clipped by 5 bases and J by 8 bases; unmatched bases: 11. The CDR3 extends over 15 amino acids. The V gene's germline CDR1 is LNHNV and CDR2 YYDKDF (reference sequence). CDR3 residues: CATSGGQGAPWQQYF. Written as DNA, the CDR3 is TGTGCCACCAGCGGCGGACAGGGGGCCCCCTGGCAGCAGTACTTC.

V and J are TRBV12-3 or TRBV12-4 and TRBJ1-2; no clear D gene. The CDR3 contains 13 residues. Trimming cost V 3 bases and J 4 bases, with 9 bases left between them. DNA for the CDR3: TGTGCCAGCAGTTTTCAAGGGAGCTATGGCTACACCTTC. This sequence encodes CASSFQGSYGYTF.

The gene calls are TRBV6-5 and TRBJ1-2, with TRBD1 matching over 8 bases. The V segment lost 5 bases and the J segment 6 bases; nucleotides outside the gene matches: 5. This CDR3 contains 13 residues. CDR1 MNHEY and CDR2 SVGAGI come from the germline V gene. CDR3 DNA sequence: TGTGCCAGCAGTCGGACAGGGACGGATGGCTACACCTTC. Its protein is CASSRTGTDGYTF.

V and J are TRBV4-1 and TRBJ1-3; D is possibly TRBD1 (6 bases). With 1 base removed from V and 4 bases from J, the gap between germline ends came to 14 bases. In germline, CDR1 is MGHRA, CDR2 YSYEKL. This CDR3 is built from 16 residues. CDR3 in DNA: TGCGCCAGCAGCCAAGTTTTCGGGGGGGCCGGAAACACCATATATTTT. It codes for CASSQVFGGAGNTIYF.